Listed below are T cell receptor beta chains from one sample, sequenced in a study of CD8 T cells in Susac syndrome. TCRdb reanalysed the immunoSEQ multiplex PCR reads using MiXCR and keeps one entry per CDR3 protein. This sample has fewer than 100,000 distinct CDR3 sequences; about 91% occur once, and the top ten carry about 0.47%. Sequenced: CD8+ T cells from PBMCs. The receptors originated from a human donor with multiple sclerosis. CDR3s include the opening cysteine and the closing phenylalanine or tryptophan. D genes are given only for firm matches. Clone size is given for some rows only: seen once, a few or many times, or a class if the clone is expanded.

j_call | d_call | cdr3_length | v_call | clone_size | cdr3_nt | cdr3_aa
TRBJ2-1 | . | 14 | TRBV2 | . | TGTGCCAGCAGAGACAGGAGCTCCTACAATGAGCAGTTCTTC | CASRDRSSYNEQFF
TRBJ2-3 | TRBD1 | 15 | TRBV3-1 | . | TGTGCCAGCAGTCACGGGGACAGTAGCACAGATACGCAGTATTTT | CASSHGDSSTDTQYF
TRBJ2-4 | TRBD1 | 16 | TRBV11-2 | . | TGTGCCAGCAGCTTACAGGGGGCGCAAGCCAAAAACATTCAGTACTTC | CASSLQGAQAKNIQYF
TRBJ2-7 | TRBD2 | 14 | TRBV5-1 | . | TGCGCCAGCAGCTTTGACGGGGGGACCTACGAGCAGTACTTC | CASSFDGGTYEQYF
TRBJ2-1 | TRBD2 | 16 | TRBV4-1 | few | TGCGCCAGCAGCCAAGCCCTAGCGGGAGAGTACAATGAGCAGTTCTTC | CASSQALAGEYNEQFF
TRBJ2-7 | TRBD2 | 13 | TRBV29-1 | few | TGCAGCGTTGTTAAGCGGGGTGCCTACGAGCAGTACTTC | CSVVKRGAYEQYF
TRBJ1-1 | . | 11 | TRBV29-1 | . | TGCAGCGGCGTCAGGGGTACTGAAGCTTTCTTT | CSGVRGTEAFF
TRBJ1-4 | . | 14 | TRBV20-1 | . | TGCAGTGCTAGTTACAGGGAAACTAATGAAAAACTGTTTTTT | CSASYRETNEKLFF
TRBJ2-2 | TRBD2 | 16 | TRBV9 | . | TGTGCCAGCAGCGCATCTAGCGGGACGAACACCGGGGAGCTGTTTTTT | CASSASSGTNTGELFF
TRBJ2-7 | TRBD2 | 16 | TRBV3-1 | few | TGTGCCAGCAGCCAAGATCGGGCTAGCGGGAGTTACGAGCAGTACTTC | CASSQDRASGSYEQYF
TRBJ2-1 | . | 17 | TRBV7-8 | . | TGTGCCAGCCACCTGGGATCCTGGACAGGAGGGGACAATGAGCAGTTCTTC | CASHLGSWTGGDNEQFF
TRBJ2-7 | . | 14 | TRBV4-1 | . | TGCGCCAGCAGCCACTCGACGGGCTCCTACGAGCAGTACTTC | CASSHSTGSYEQYF
TRBJ2-3 | . | 16 | TRBV5-4 | few | TGTGCCAGCAGCTTGGACCCCGGGACTAGCACAGATACGCAGTATTTT | CASSLDPGTSTDTQYF
TRBJ2-7 | . | 13 | TRBV5-1 | . | TGCGCCAGCAGCTTGGAGCAGCCTTACGAGCAGTACTTC | CASSLEQPYEQYF
TRBJ2-2 | . | 13 | TRBV10-2 | . | TGCGCCAGCAGTGAGCCAAGCACCGGGGAGCTGTTTTTT | CASSEPSTGELFF
TRBJ2-2 | . | 14 | TRBV6-4 | . | TGTGCCAGCAGTGTAAGCGAGGACACCGGGGAGCTGTTTTTT | CASSVSEDTGELFF
TRBJ2-5 | . | 13 | TRBV14 | . | TGTGCCAGCAGCCAAGGTCGGTGGGAGACCCAGTACTTC | CASSQGRWETQYF
TRBJ1-1 | . | 10 | TRBV30 | . | TGTGCCTGGGGGCTTGGGGAGGCTTTCTTT | CAWGLGEAFF
TRBJ2-5 | TRBD2 | 16 | TRBV12-3/TRBV12-4 | . | TGTGCCAGCCTTTCAGGGGCTAGCGGGAGCAAGGAGACCCAGTACTTC | CASLSGASGSKETQYF
TRBJ1-5 | . | 15 | TRBV9 | . | TGTGCCGGATTTAGAGGGACCGAGGACAATCAGCCCCAGCATTTT | CAGFRGTEDNQPQHF
TRBJ2-7 | . | 12 | TRBV19 | few | TGTGCCAGTAGTTCCCCGGGACACGAGCAGTACTTC | CASSSPGHEQYF
TRBJ2-3 | . | 14 | TRBV28 | . | TGTGCCAGCAGTCGTAGGGGGGTTTCAGATACGCAGTATTTT | CASSRRGVSDTQYF
TRBJ1-4 | . | 14 | TRBV6-5 | . | TGTGCCAGCAGCCCTGTTACAACTAATGAAAAACTGTTTTTT | CASSPVTTNEKLFF
TRBJ1-1 | . | 16 | TRBV3-1 | . | TGTGCCAGCAGCCAACCCCAGACAGCTTTAAACACTGAAGCTTTCTTT | CASSQPQTALNTEAFF
TRBJ1-5 | . | 16 | TRBV19 | . | TGTGCCAGTAGTATCCGGACAGTTTATAGCAATCAGCCCCAGCATTTT | CASSIRTVYSNQPQHF
TRBJ1-1 | . | 11 | TRBV7-9 | . | TGTGCCGGCACAGAGAACACTGAAGCTTTCTTT | CAGTENTEAFF
TRBJ2-7 | TRBD2 | 14 | TRBV27 | . | TGTGCCAGCAGTCCCGGACTAGCCTTATACGAGCAGTACTTC | CASSPGLALYEQYF
TRBJ1-1 | . | 10 | TRBV30 | . | TGTGCCTGGAGTGGCACTGAAGCTTTCTTT | CAWSGTEAFF
TRBJ1-6 | . | 13 | TRBV28 | . | TGTGCCAGCAGTCCCCTGGGGAATTCACCCCTCCACTTT | CASSPLGNSPLHF
TRBJ2-1 | TRBD2 | 15 | TRBV14 | . | TGTGCCAGCAGCCCTTGGCGGGAGGGGACAAATGAGCAGTTCTTC | CASSPWREGTNEQFF
TRBJ2-3 | . | 10 | TRBV3-1 | . | TGTGCCAGCCCCCCCGATACGCAGTATTTT | CASPPDTQYF
TRBJ2-7 | . | 18 | TRBV12-5 | . | TGTGCTAGTGGTTTGGCATACACTCGACGGCTGCTAGGGGGGGAGCAGTACTTC | CASGLAYTRRLLGGEQYF
TRBJ2-1 | TRBD2 | 14 | TRBV20-1 | . | TGCAGTGCTCCCGGACTAGCGACGTACAATGAGCAGTTCTTC | CSAPGLATYNEQFF
TRBJ2-5 | . | 13 | TRBV28 | . | TGTGCCAGCAGTTTGCAGGTGGAAGAGACCCAGTACTTC | CASSLQVEETQYF
TRBJ1-2 | . | 13 | TRBV4-3 | few | TGCGCCAGCAGCCCCCAGGGTTCGGGTGGCTACACCTTC | CASSPQGSGGYTF
TRBJ2-6 | . | 13 | TRBV9 | . | TGTGCCAGCAGCGTATCAGGGGCCAACGTCCTGACTTTC | CASSVSGANVLTF
TRBJ2-1 | TRBD2 | 16 | TRBV11-2 | . | TGTGCCAGCAGTCCCCGACTAGCGGGAGTGGGCAATGAGCAGTTCTTC | CASSPRLAGVGNEQFF
TRBJ2-3 | . | 17 | TRBV20-1 | . | TGCAGTGCTAGTAGACCCGGCCTCGGCAGGGGCACAGATACGCAGTATTTT | CSASRPGLGRGTDTQYF